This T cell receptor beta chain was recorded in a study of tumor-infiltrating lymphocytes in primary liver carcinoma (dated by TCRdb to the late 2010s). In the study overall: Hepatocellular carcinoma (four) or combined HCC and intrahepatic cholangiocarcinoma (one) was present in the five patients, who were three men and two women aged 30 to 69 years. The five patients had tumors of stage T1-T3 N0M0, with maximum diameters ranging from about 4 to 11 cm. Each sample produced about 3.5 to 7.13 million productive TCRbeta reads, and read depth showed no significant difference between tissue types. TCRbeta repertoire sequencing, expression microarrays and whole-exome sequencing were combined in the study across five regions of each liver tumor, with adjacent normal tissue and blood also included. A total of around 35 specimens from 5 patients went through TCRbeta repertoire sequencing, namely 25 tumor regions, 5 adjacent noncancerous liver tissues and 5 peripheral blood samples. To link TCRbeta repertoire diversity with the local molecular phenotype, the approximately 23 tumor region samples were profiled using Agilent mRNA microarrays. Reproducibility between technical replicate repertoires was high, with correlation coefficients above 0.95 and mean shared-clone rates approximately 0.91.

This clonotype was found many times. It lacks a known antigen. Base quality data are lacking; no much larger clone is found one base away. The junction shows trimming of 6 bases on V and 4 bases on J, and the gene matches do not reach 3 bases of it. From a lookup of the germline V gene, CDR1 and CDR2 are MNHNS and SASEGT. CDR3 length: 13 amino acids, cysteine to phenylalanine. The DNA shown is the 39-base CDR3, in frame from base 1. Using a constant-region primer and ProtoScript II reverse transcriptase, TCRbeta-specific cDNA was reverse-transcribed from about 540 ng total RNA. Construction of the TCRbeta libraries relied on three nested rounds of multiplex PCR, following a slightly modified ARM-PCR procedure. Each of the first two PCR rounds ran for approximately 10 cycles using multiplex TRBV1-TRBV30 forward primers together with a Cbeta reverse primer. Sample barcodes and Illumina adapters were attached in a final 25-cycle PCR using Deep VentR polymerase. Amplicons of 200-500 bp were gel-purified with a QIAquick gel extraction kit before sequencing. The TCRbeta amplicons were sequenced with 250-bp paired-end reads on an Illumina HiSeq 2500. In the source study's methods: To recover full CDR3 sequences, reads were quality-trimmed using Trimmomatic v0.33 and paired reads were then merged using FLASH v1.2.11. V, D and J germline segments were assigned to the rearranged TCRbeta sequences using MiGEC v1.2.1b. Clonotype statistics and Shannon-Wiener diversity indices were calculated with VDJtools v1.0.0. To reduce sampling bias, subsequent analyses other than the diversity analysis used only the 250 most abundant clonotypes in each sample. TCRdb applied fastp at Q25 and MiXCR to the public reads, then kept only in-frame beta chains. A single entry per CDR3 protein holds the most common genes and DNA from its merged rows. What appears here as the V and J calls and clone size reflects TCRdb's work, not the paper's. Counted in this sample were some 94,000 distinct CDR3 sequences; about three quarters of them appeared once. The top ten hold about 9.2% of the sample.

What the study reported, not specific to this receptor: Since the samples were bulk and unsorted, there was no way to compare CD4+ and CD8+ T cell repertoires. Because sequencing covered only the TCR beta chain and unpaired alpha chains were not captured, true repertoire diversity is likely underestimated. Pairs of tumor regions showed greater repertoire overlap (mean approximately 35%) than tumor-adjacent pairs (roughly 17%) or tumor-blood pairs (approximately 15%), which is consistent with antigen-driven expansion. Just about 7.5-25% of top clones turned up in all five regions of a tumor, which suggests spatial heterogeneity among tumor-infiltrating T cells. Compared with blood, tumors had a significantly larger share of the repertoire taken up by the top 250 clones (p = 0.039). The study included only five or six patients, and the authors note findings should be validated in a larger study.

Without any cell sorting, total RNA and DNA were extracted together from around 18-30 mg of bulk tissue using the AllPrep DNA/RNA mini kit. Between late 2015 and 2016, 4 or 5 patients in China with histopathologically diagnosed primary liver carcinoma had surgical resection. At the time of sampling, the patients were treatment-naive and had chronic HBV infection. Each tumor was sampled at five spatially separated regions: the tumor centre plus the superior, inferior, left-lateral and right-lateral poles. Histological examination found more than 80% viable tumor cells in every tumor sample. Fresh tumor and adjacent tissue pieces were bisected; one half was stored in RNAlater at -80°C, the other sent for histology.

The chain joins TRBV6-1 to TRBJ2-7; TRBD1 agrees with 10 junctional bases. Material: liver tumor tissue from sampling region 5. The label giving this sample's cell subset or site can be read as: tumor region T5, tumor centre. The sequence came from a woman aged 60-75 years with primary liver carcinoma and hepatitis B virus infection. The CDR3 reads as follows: CASSRDRGYEQYF. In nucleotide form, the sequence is TGTGCCAGCAGCCGGGACAGGGGTTACGAGCAGTACTTC.